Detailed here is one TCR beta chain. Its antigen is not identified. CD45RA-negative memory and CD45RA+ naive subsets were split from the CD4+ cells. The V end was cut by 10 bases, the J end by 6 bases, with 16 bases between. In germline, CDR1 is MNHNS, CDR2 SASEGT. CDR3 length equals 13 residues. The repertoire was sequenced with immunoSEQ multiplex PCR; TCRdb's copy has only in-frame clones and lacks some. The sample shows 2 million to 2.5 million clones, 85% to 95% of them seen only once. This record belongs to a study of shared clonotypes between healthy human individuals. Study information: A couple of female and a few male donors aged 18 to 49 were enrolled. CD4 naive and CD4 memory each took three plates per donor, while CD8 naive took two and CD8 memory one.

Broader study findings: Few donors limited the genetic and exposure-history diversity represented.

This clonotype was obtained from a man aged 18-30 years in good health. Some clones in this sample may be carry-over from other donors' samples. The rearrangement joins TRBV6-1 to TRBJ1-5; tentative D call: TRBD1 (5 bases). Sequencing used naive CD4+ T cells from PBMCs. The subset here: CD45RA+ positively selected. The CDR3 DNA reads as TGTGCCACACTTACAGGTGGGATTCAGCCCCAGCATTTT. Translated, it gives CATLTGGIQPQHF.